This TCR beta chain was retrieved from a study of radiotherapy plus CTLA-4 blockade in lung cancer. With V trimmed by 4 bases and J by 5 bases, 9 bases remained unmatched. Germline CDR1 reads MNHEY; CDR2 reads SMNVEV (reference sequence). The length of the CDR3 is 16 residues. Only in-frame clones appear in the TCRdb table, and some are missing; sequencing was by immunoSEQ multiplex PCR. This repertoire shows 100,000 to 150,000 clones, 75% to 90% found once; its top ten account for 6.9%. V is TRBV27 and J is TRBJ2-5; 11 bases are a match to TRBD1. The sequence derives from a human donor with non-small cell lung cancer that progressed on radiotherapy plus ipilimumab. The material sequenced was peripheral blood, taken from a patient treated with radiotherapy plus ipilimumab. The CDR3 loop is CASSSGTGGRWETQYF. As DNA, the CDR3 is TGTGCCAGCAGTTCAGGGACAGGGGGACGATGGGAGACCCAGTACTTC.